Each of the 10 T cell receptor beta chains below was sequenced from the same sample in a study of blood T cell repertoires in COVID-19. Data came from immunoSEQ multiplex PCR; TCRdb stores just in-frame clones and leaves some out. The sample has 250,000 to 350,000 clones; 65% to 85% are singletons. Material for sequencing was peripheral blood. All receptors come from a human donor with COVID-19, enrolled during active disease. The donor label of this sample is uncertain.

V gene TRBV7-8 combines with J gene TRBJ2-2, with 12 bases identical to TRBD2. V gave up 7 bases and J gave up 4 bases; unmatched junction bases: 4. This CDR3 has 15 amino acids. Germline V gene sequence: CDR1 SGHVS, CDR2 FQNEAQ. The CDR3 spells CASILTSGSTGELFF. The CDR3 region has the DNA TGTGCCAGCATTCTGACTAGCGGGAGCACCGGGGAGCTGTTTTTT.

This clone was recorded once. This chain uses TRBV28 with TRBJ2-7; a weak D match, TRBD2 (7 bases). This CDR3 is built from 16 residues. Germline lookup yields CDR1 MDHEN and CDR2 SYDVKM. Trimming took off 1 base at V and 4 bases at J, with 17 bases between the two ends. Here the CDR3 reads CASSLSLGGLAYEQYF. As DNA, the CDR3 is TGTGCCAGCAGTTTATCTCTGGGGGGGCTTGCGTACGAGCAGTACTTC.

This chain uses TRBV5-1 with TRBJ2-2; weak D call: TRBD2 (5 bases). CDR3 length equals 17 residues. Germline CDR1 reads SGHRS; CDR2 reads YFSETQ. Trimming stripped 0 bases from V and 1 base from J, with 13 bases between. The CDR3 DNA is TGCGCCAGCAGCTTGGGAGGTGGCGGACTGAACACCGGGGAGCTGTTTTTT. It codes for CASSLGGGGLNTGELFF. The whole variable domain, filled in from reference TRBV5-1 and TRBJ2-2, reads KAGVTQTPRYLIKTRGQQVTLSCSPISGHRSVSWYQQTPGQGLQFLFEYFSETQRNKGNFPGRFSGRQFSNSRSEMNVSTLELGDSALYLCASSLGGGGLNTGELFFGEGSRLTVL.

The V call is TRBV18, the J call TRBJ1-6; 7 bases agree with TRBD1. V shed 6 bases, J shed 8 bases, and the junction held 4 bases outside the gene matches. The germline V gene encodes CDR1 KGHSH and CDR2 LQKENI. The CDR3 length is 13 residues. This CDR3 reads CASSTGVDSPLHF. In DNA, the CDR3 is TGTGCCAGCTCCACAGGGGTAGATTCACCCCTCCACTTT. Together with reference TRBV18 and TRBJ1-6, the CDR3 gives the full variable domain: NAGVMQNPRHLVRRRGQEARLRCSPMKGHSHVYWYRQLPEEGLKFMVYLQKENIIDESGMPKERFSAEFPKEGPSILRIQQVVRGDSAAYFCASSTGVDSPLHFGNGTRLTVT.

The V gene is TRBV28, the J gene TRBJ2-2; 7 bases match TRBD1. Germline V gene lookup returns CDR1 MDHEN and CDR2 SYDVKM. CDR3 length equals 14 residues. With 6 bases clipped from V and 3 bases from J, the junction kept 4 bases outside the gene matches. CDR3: CASRGTGDTGELFF. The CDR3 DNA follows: TGTGCCAGCAGGGGCACAGGGGACACCGGGGAGCTGTTTTTT. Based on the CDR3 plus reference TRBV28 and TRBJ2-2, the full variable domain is DVKVTQSSRYLVKRTGEKVFLECVQDMDHENMFWYRQDPGLGLRLIYFSYDVKMKEKGDIPEGYSVSREKKERFSLILESASTNQTSMYLCASRGTGDTGELFFGEGSRLTVL.

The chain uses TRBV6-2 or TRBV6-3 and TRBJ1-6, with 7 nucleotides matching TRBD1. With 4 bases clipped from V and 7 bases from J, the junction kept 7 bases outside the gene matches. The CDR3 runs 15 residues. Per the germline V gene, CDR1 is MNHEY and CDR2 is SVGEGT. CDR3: CASSSPKGANSPLHF. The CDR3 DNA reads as TGTGCCAGCAGTTCCCCAAAGGGGGCGAATTCACCCCTCCACTTT.

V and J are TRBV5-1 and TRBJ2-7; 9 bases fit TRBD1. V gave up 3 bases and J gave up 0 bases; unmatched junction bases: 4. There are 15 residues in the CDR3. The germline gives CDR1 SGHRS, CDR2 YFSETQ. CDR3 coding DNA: TGCGCCAGCAGCTCTACAGGGGGCTCCTCCTACGAGCAGTACTTC. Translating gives CASSSTGGSSYEQYF.

The CDR3 loop reads CASSWDRVATEAFF. For the CDR3, the DNA is TGCGCCAGCAGCTGGGACAGGGTTGCTACTGAAGCTTTCTTT. The V gene is TRBV5-1, the J gene TRBJ1-1; TRBD1 agrees at 9 bases. Germline V gene data show CDR1 as SGHRS and CDR2 as YFSETQ. The CDR3 length is 14 residues. Trimming took 3 bases from V and 5 from J; bases not matched to a gene: 5.

Here the CDR3 reads CASRRESGGGGTEAFF. The DNA for the CDR3 is TGTGCCAGCAGGCGTGAATCAGGGGGCGGAGGGACTGAAGCTTTCTTT. The chain combines TRBV3-1 (or the pseudogene TRBV3-2) with TRBJ1-1; 8 bases line up with TRBD1. Per germline, CDR1 LGHDT and CDR2 YNNKEL (reference sequence). The J segment lost 5 bases and the V segment lost 6 bases, leaving 14 bases of the junction unmatched. The length of the CDR3 is 16 residues.

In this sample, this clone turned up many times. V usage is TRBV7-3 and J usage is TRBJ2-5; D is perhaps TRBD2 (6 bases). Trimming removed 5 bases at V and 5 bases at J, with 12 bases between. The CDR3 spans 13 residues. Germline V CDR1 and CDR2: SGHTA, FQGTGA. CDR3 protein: CASSRWEAETQYF. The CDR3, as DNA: TGTGCCAGCAGCAGATGGGAGGCGGAGACCCAGTACTTC.